This T cell receptor beta chain is from a study of beta chain features in type 1 diabetes. Study summary: Age and gender were similar between patients and healthy donors, as were cell yields. Study results and caveats: When Type 1 diabetes patients were examined, their TCRB CDR3s proved moderately but significantly shorter in all four CD4+ subsets. TCRB repertoires of naive, central memory and Treg cells appeared more similar among patients than among healthy donors.

TCRB transcripts that were expressed got sequenced, as all of the isolated RNA had been reverse transcribed. Generated by immunoSEQ multiplex PCR, the TCRdb table keeps only in-frame clones and is missing some. The sample contains hundreds of thousands of clones, 11% to 15% of which appear only once. In the case of this clone: Its matching antigen is unknown.

CD45RO/CCR7/CD25/CD127/CD95/CD27 separated CD4+ naive, central memory, regulatory and stem cell-like memory cells by sorting. Germline loops: CDR1 SQVTM, CDR2 ANQGSEA. The V and J ends lost 7 bases and 7 bases, in that order; junction bases with no gene match: 7. The CDR3 is made up of 13 amino acids. The chain links TRBV29-1 to TRBJ2-1; 10 bases are shared with TRBD2. This clonotype was sampled from a man aged 18 to 29 with type 1 diabetes. Sequencing input: naive CD4+ T cells from blood. The DNA of the CDR3 is TGCAGCGAAAAGCGGGAGGGGTTGAATGAGCAGTTCTTC. Amino acid sequence: CSEKREGLNEQFF.